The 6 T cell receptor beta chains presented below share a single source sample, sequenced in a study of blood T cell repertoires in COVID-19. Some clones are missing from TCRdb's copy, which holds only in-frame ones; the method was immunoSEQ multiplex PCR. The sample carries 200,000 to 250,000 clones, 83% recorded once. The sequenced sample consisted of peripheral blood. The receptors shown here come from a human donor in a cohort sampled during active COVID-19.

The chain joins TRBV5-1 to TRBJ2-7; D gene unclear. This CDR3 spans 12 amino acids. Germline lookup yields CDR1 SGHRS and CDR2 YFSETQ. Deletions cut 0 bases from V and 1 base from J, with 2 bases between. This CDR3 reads CASSLVSYEQYF. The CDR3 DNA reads TGCGCCAGCAGCTTGGTATCCTACGAGCAGTACTTC.

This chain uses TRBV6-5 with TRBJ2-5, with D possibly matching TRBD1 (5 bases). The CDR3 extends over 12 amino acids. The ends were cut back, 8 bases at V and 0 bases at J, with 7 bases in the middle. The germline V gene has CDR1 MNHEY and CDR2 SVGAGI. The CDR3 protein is CASGADQETQYF. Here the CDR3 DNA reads TGTGCCAGCGGGGCCGACCAAGAGACCCAGTACTTC.

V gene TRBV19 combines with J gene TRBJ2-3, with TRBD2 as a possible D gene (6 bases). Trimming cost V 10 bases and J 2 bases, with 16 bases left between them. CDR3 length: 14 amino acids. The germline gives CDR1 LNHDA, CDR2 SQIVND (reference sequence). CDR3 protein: CATSDGGNTDTQYF. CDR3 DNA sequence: TGTGCCACCTCGGATGGGGGGAACACAGATACGCAGTATTTT.

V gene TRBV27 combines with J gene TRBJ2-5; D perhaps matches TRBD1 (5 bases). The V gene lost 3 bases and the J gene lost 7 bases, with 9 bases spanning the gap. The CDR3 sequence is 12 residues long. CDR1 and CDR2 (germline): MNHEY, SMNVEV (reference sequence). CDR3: CASSFWGGTQYF. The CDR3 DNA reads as TGTGCCAGCAGTTTTTGGGGCGGGACCCAGTACTTC.

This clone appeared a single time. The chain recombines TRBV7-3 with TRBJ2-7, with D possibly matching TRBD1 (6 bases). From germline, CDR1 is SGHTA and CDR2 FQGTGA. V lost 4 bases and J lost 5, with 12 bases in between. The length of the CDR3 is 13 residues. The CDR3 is CASSYKQGNEQYF. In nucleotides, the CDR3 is TGTGCCAGCAGCTATAAACAGGGTAACGAGCAGTACTTC.

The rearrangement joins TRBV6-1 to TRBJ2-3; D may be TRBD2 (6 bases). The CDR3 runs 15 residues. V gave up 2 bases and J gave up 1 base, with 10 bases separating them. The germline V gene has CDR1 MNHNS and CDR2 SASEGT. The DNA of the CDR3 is TGTGCCAGCAGTGAAATGGCGGGGCGCACAGATACGCAGTATTTT. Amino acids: CASSEMAGRTDTQYF.